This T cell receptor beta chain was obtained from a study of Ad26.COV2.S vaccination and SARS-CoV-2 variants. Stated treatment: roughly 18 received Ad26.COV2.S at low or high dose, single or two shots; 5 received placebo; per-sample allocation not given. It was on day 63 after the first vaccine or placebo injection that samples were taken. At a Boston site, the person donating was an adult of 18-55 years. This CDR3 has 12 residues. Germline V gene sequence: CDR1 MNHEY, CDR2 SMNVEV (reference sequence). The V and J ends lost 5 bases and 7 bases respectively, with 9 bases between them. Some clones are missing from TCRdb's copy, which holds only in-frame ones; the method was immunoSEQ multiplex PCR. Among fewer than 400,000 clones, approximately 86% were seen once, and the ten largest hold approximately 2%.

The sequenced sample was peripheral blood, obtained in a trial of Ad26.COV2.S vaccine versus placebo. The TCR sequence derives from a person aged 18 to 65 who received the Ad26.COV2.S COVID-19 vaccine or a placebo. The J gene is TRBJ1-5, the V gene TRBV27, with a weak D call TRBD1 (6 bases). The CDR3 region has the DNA TGTGCCAGCAGTGAGGGGGACCAGCCCCAGCATTTT. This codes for CASSEGDQPQHF.